This T cell receptor (beta chain) is from a study of T-cell reconstitution after alpha-beta-depleted transplantation in children. Overall study findings and caveats: Alpha-beta T cells about two months after transplant reportedly derived from several hundred expanded graft clones. T-cell numbers and diversity one year post-transplant derived largely from freshly generated T cells. In some patients, recipient T cells and intrathymic progenitors surviving conditioning explained high day-60 diversity.

Unique molecular identifiers were incorporated into the prepared TCRbeta library. TCRdb re-called the PCR reads through MiXCR, storing one row per CDR3 protein. The repertoire holds over 150,000 distinct CDR3 sequences, with around 10% as singletons. This clonotype was detected many times. Antigen unknown. Trimming cost V 4 bases and J 1 base, with 10 bases left between them. Germline-derived CDR1 and CDR2 are SGHAT and FQDESV (reference sequence). This CDR3 is 15 amino acids long. The rearrangement links TRBV11-1 to TRBJ1-4, with D possibly matching TRBD1 (5 bases). This specimen was PBMCs, taken before TCRalphabeta/CD19-depleted stem cell transplant. This TCR came from a boy younger than 10 with acute myeloid leukemia, due to receive a stem cell transplant. The CDR3 DNA follows: TGTGCCAGCAGCTCAGGACACGAAACTAATGAAAAACTGTTTTTT. Translated, it gives CASSSGHETNEKLFF.